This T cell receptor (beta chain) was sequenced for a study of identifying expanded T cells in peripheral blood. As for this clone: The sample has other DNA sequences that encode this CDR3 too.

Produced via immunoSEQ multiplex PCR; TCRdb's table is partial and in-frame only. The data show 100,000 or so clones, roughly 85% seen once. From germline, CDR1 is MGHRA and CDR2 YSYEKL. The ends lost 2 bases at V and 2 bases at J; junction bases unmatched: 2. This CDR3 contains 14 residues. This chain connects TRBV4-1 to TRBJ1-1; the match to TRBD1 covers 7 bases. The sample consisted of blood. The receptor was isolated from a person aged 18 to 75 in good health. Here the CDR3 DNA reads TGCGCCAGCAGCCAAAACAGGGGCAACACTGAAGCTTTCTTT. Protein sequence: CASSQNRGNTEAFF.